These 7 T cell receptor beta chains were sequenced from one sample in a study of T cell responses to AZD1222 COVID-19 vaccine. Method: immunoSEQ multiplex PCR; TCRdb's copy keeps in-frame clones and lacks some. The table includes 55,000 to 65,000 clones, over 60% detected once. The specimen comprised peripheral blood, sampled 28 days after the second AZD1222 dose. These TCRs come from an adult who received the AZD1222 COVID-19 vaccine.

The CDR3 region is CASSRWGVIGQETQYF. The CDR3 region has the DNA TGTGCCAGCAGCCGTTGGGGTGTTATCGGGCAAGAGACCCAGTACTTC. This sequence joins TRBV5-6 and TRBJ2-5, with D hard to call. Germline CDR1 is SGHDT and CDR2 is YYEEEE. This CDR3 contains 16 residues. Trimming removed 4 bases at V and 2 bases at J, with 18 bases between.

The V and J genes are TRBV5-6 and TRBJ2-5, with 7 bases identical to TRBD1. The germline V gene encodes CDR1 SGHDT and CDR2 YYEEEE. With V trimmed by 5 bases and J by 5 bases, 6 bases remained unmatched. There are 13 residues in the CDR3. The CDR3 spells CASSTTGSETQYF. In nucleotides, the CDR3 is TGTGCCAGCAGTACGACAGGGAGCGAGACCCAGTACTTC.

J is TRBJ1-3 and V is TRBV3-1 (or the pseudogene TRBV3-2); D is unclear. Per the germline V gene, CDR1 is LGHDT and CDR2 is YNNKEL (reference sequence). The CDR3 sequence is 13 residues long. The V gene lost 0 bases and the J gene lost 5 bases, with 5 bases spanning the gap. The DNA for the CDR3 is TGTGCCAGCAGCCAAGACACCCGAAACACCATATATTTT. This sequence encodes CASSQDTRNTIYF.

Written as DNA, the CDR3 is TGTGCCAGCAGTTCCCAGAAAATTGGGGCCAAAAACATTCAGTACTTC. This translates into CASSSQKIGAKNIQYF. The chain has TRBV6-2 or TRBV6-3 and TRBJ2-4; D not resolved. The CDR3 spans 16 residues. The germline gives CDR1 MNHEY, CDR2 SVGEGT. Deletions cut 4 bases from V and 1 base from J, with 14 bases between.

The chain is built from TRBV5-1 and TRBJ1-2; tentatively, D is TRBD1 (6 bases). V was cut by 4 bases and J by 4 bases, with 14 bases left in between. Germline CDR1 reads SGHRS; CDR2 reads YFSETQ. This CDR3 has 14 residues. The CDR3 region has the DNA TGCGCCAGCAGCCCTGGGGTAGGGGGCTATGGCTACACCTTC. It encodes CASSPGVGGYGYTF.

The chain recombines TRBV11-2 with TRBJ1-2; D remains unclear. CDR3 length: 15 amino acids. Trimming took off 3 bases at V and 2 bases at J, with 13 bases between the two ends. The germline V gene has CDR1 SGHAT and CDR2 FQNNGV. This CDR3 is CASSFPFQRNYGYTF. Here the CDR3 DNA reads TGTGCCAGCAGCTTCCCCTTCCAGAGGAACTATGGCTACACCTTC.

The chain is built from TRBV2 and TRBJ2-1, with D possibly being TRBD1 (5 bases). Germline assignment: CDR1 SNHLY and CDR2 FYNNEI. The CDR3 covers 14 residues. Deletions cut 3 bases from V and 10 bases from J, with 16 bases between. CDR3 nucleotides: TGTGCCAGCAGTGAGTTCAGGGAACTTCCCGAGCAGTTCTTC. Protein sequence: CASSEFRELPEQFF. The variable domain in full, completed from reference TRBV2 and TRBJ2-1, reads EPEVTQTPSHQVTQMGQEVILRCVPISNHLYFYWYRQILGQKVEFLVSFYNNEISEKSEIFDDQFSVERPDGSNFTLKIRSTKLEDSAMYFCASSEFRELPEQFFGPGTRLTVL.